Presented here are 28 T cell receptor beta chains from one specimen sequenced in a study of beta chain features in type 1 diabetes. No antigen has been assigned to these receptors. Regarding the study as a whole: In every one of the four CD4+ subsets, TCRB CDR3s were moderately but significantly shorter in Type 1 diabetes patients.

TCRB transcripts that were expressed got sequenced, as all of the isolated RNA had been reverse transcribed. Some clones are missing from TCRdb's copy, which holds only in-frame ones; the method was immunoSEQ multiplex PCR. The data hold some 330,000 clones, with 10% to 15% observed a single time. The source material was naive CD4+ T cells from blood. The receptors come from a woman younger than 30 with type 1 diabetes.

This clone turned up a few times. This rearrangement joins TRBV30 to TRBJ2-7; TRBD1 matches at 8 bases. The CDR3 sequence is 15 residues long. Germline V gives CDR1 GTSNPN, CDR2 SVGIG (reference sequence). V was clipped by 2 bases and J by 3 bases; unmatched bases: 9. The CDR3 here is CAWSNGQGLGYEQYF. As DNA, the CDR3 is TGTGCCTGGAGTAACGGACAGGGCTTGGGCTACGAGCAGTACTTC.

The chain has TRBV30 and TRBJ2-5, with 9 nucleotides matching TRBD2. This CDR3 comprises 14 residues. CDR1 is GTSNPN and CDR2 is SVGIG in the germline V gene (reference sequence). Trimming removed 1 base from V and 4 bases from J; junction bases left unmatched: 4. For the CDR3, the DNA is TGTGCCTGGAGTGCGCTAGCGGGGACAGAGACCCAGTACTTC. It codes for CAWSALAGTETQYF.

CDR3 bases: TGCGCCAGCAAGGGGGCTGGGGCCAACGTCCTGACTTTC. This sequence encodes CASKGAGANVLTF. The chain links TRBV23-1 to TRBJ2-6, with D possibly being TRBD1 (6 bases). TRBV23-1 is known as an ORF, though its function is uncertain. The CDR3 covers 13 residues. Trimming stripped 7 bases from V and 2 bases from J, with 6 bases between.

A few counts support this clone. The chain couples TRBV5-4 to TRBJ2-7; 9 bases agree with TRBD2. V trimming: 1 base; J trimming: 0 bases; junction bases outside the gene matches: 8. CDR1 and CDR2 from the germline V gene are SGHNT and YYREEE (reference sequence). This CDR3 region has 17 residues. The CDR3 DNA reads TGTGCCAGCAGCTTGAGGGCACTAGCGGGTCCCTCCTACGAGCAGTACTTC. It translates to CASSLRALAGPSYEQYF. The whole variable domain, filled in from reference TRBV5-4 and TRBJ2-7, reads ETGVTQSPTHLIKTRGQQVTLRCSSQSGHNTVSWYQQALGQGPQFIFQYYREEENGRGNFPPRFSGLQFPNYSSELNVNALELDDSALYLCASSLRALAGPSYEQYFGPGTRLTVT.

The chain is built from TRBV6-5 and TRBJ2-7, with 8 positions matching TRBD1. Germline V gene sequence: CDR1 MNHEY, CDR2 SVGAGI. The CDR3 has 14 residues. The J segment lost 2 bases and the V segment lost 1 base, leaving 1 base of the junction unmatched. Here the CDR3 DNA reads TGTGCCAGCAGTTACTTGGACAGGGCCTACGAGCAGTACTTC. The encoded protein is CASSYLDRAYEQYF.

The chain uses TRBV5-5 and TRBJ2-7; tentative D call: TRBD1 (6 bases). With 4 bases removed from V and 4 bases from J, the gap between germline ends came to 12 bases. Germline V gives CDR1 SGHKS, CDR2 YYEKEE (reference sequence). The CDR3 runs to 13 residues. The CDR3 region is CASSPLQGYEQYF. DNA for the CDR3: TGTGCCAGCAGCCCCCTACAGGGATACGAGCAGTACTTC.

V usage is TRBV7-6 and J usage is TRBJ1-2; D call uncertain. The CDR3 is 15 amino acids. V lost 5 bases, J lost 3 bases, and 16 bases lay in between. Germline V gene sequence: CDR1 SGHVS, CDR2 FNYEAQ. CDR3 coding DNA: TGTGCCAGCAGCCGGGTCCCCTCCTCGGACTATGGCTACACCTTC. Protein product: CASSRVPSSDYGYTF. The whole variable domain, remainder taken from reference TRBV7-6 and TRBJ1-2, is GAGVSQSPRYKVTKRGQDVALRCDPISGHVSLYWYRQALGQGPEFLTYFNYEAQQDKSGLPNDRFSAERPEGSISTLTIQRTEQRDSAMYRCASSRVPSSDYGYTFGSGTRLTVV.

This chain uses TRBV23-1 with TRBJ2-4; TRBD2 matches 7 bases. TRBV23-1 is an ORF, with its function uncertain. The CDR3 is 17 residues long. V was clipped by 6 bases and J by 1 base; unmatched bases: 12. CDR3 loop: CASRAGTTLAAKNIQYF. CDR3 bases: TGCGCCAGCAGAGCCGGGACTACACTAGCGGCCAAAAACATTCAGTACTTC.

The V and J genes are TRBV9 and TRBJ2-7; 8 nucleotides match TRBD2. Germline loops: CDR1 SGDLS, CDR2 YYNGEE. V dropped 3 bases and J dropped 0; count of bases not matched to a gene: 5. This CDR3 contains 15 residues. The CDR3 DNA sequence: TGTGCCAGCAGCGGAAAAGCGGGAGCCTCCTACGAGCAGTACTTC. Translated, it gives CASSGKAGASYEQYF.

The rearrangement links TRBV12-5 to TRBJ2-1; 7 bases map to TRBD1. Germline V CDR1 and CDR2: LGHNT, FRNRAP. This CDR3 region has 15 residues. The V segment lost 5 bases and the J segment 2 bases; nucleotides outside the gene matches: 6. CDR3 bases: TGTGCTAGTGGTCTCCACAGGGGTCCCTACAATGAGCAGTTCTTC. It yields the protein CASGLHRGPYNEQFF.

The chain links TRBV4-1 to TRBJ1-1; D remains unclear. CDR1 is MGHRA, CDR2 YSYEKL, per germline. V gave up 0 bases and J gave up 8 bases, with 13 bases separating them. There are 14 residues in the CDR3. CDR3 region: CASSQDFRIIEAFF. CDR3 coding DNA: TGCGCCAGCAGCCAAGATTTCAGAATTATAGAAGCTTTCTTT.

This sequence joins TRBV7-9 and TRBJ1-1; D perhaps matches TRBD1 (6 bases). This CDR3 spans 15 amino acids. Germline V lookup: CDR1 SEHNR, CDR2 FQNEAQ (reference sequence). V lost 4 bases to trimming and J lost 1 base, with 13 bases between them. The CDR3 is CASSYQGQPNTEAFF. The CDR3 DNA is TGTGCCAGCAGCTATCAAGGACAGCCGAACACTGAAGCTTTCTTT.

J is TRBJ2-2 and V is TRBV15, with TRBD1 identical over 9 bases. Germline assignment: CDR1 LNHNV and CDR2 YYDKDF (reference sequence). The V gene end was trimmed by 6 bases and the J gene end by 1 base; junction bases not matched to a gene: 15. There are 19 residues in the CDR3. The CDR3 protein is CATREVGQGSRLNTGELFF. As DNA, the CDR3 is TGTGCCACCAGGGAAGTTGGACAGGGGTCAAGACTGAACACCGGGGAGCTGTTTTTT.

This clone has just a few counts. V and J are TRBV27 and TRBJ2-5; TRBD2 aligns across 13 bases. CDR1 and CDR2 from the germline V gene are MNHEY and SMNVEV (reference sequence). V trimming: 7 bases; J trimming: 7 bases; junction bases outside the gene matches: 9. The CDR3 contains 15 residues. The CDR3: CASTNRLAGGLTQYF. CDR3 nucleotide sequence: TGTGCCAGCACCAACCGACTAGCGGGAGGTTTGACCCAGTACTTC.

V gene TRBV7-3 combines with J gene TRBJ2-1, with 9 positions matching TRBD2. This CDR3 comprises 12 residues. CDR1 is SGHTA and CDR2 is FQGTGA in the germline V gene. V lost 5 bases, J lost 12 bases, and 5 bases stayed unmatched. CDR3 DNA sequence: TGTGCCAGCAGCCCGTCTAGCGGGACGCAGTTCTTC. Its protein is CASSPSSGTQFF.

This chain connects TRBV7-9 to TRBJ2-7; D call uncertain. The germline V gene has CDR1 SEHNR and CDR2 FQNEAQ (reference sequence). The CDR3 has 13 residues. Trimming removed 1 base at V and 5 bases at J, with 9 bases between. For the CDR3, the DNA is TGTGCCAGCAGCTTAGTTCCCGTCCACGAGCAGTACTTC. It encodes CASSLVPVHEQYF.

This clone was found a few times. The chain is built from TRBV9 and TRBJ2-3, with D unresolved. CDR3 length equals 14 residues. CDR1 is SGDLS, CDR2 YYNGEE, per germline. Trimming pared 0 bases from V and 7 bases from J, leaving 12 bases between. CDR3 sequence: CASSVGRGTNTQYF. The CDR3, as DNA: TGTGCCAGCAGCGTAGGAAGAGGCACGAATACGCAGTATTTT.

The V gene is TRBV5-1, the J gene TRBJ2-2, with D unclear. Germline values: CDR1 SGHRS, CDR2 YFSETQ. Trimming cost V 0 bases and J 0 bases, with 6 bases left between them. The CDR3 has 15 residues. The CDR3 sequence: CASSLDSSNTGELFF. In nucleotides, the CDR3 is TGCGCCAGCAGCTTGGACAGCTCGAACACCGGGGAGCTGTTTTTT.

The chain has TRBV14 and TRBJ2-7; TRBD2 matches at 12 bases. Germline V gene lookup returns CDR1 SGHDN and CDR2 FVKESK. The CDR3 totals 14 residues. Trimming took 4 bases from V and 5 from J; bases not matched to a gene: 3. In DNA, the CDR3 is TGTGCCAGCAGCCCTCGGACTAGCGGGGACGAGCAGTACTTC. Protein product: CASSPRTSGDEQYF.

The table lists this clone with a few counts. The chain links TRBV28 to TRBJ2-7; D perhaps matches TRBD2 (6 bases). Per the germline V gene, CDR1 is MDHEN and CDR2 is SYDVKM. The CDR3 sequence is 14 residues long. The CDR3 protein is CASSTGTVFMGWFV. Here the CDR3 DNA reads TGTGCCAGCAGCACCGGGACTGTCTTTATGGGGTGGTTCGTC.

This clone has only a few counts. The rearrangement joins TRBV5-1 to TRBJ2-4; 7 bases fit TRBD1. This CDR3 spans 16 amino acids. Germline V gene sequence: CDR1 SGHRS, CDR2 YFSETQ. The V gene end was trimmed by 4 bases and the J gene end by 1 base; junction bases not matched to a gene: 8. CDR3 DNA sequence: TGCGCCAGCAGCCCCGCCTACAGGGGTGCCAAAAACATTCAGTACTTC. Amino acid sequence: CASSPAYRGAKNIQYF.

This clone turned up a few times. V usage is TRBV2 and J usage is TRBJ1-5; TRBD1 aligns across 9 bases. V dropped 8 bases and J dropped 2; count of bases not matched to a gene: 10. Per the germline V gene, CDR1 is SNHLY and CDR2 is FYNNEI. The CDR3 length is 16 residues. The CDR3 here is CASVRQGVMGNQPQHF. The CDR3 coding sequence is TGTGCCAGCGTGAGACAGGGGGTAATGGGCAATCAGCCCCAGCATTTT. The full variable domain, completed using reference TRBV2 and TRBJ1-5, is EPEVTQTPSHQVTQMGQEVILRCVPISNHLYFYWYRQILGQKVEFLVSFYNNEISEKSEIFDDQFSVERPDGSNFTLKIRSTKLEDSAMYFCASVRQGVMGNQPQHFGDGTRLSIL.

Regarding this clone: Other nucleotide sequences in the sample specify the same CDR3. The genes are TRBV18 and TRBJ1-2; 7 bases map to TRBD1. The CDR3 is 13 residues long. V lost 5 bases to trimming and J lost 3 bases; unmatched junction nucleotides: 3. Germline V gene data show CDR1 as KGHSH and CDR2 as LQKENI. Here the CDR3 reads CASSGDRDYGYTF. The CDR3 coding sequence is TGTGCCAGCTCAGGGGACAGAGACTATGGCTACACCTTC.

V usage is TRBV4-1 and J usage is TRBJ2-7; tentative D call: TRBD2 (6 bases). The CDR3 runs 12 residues. Germline V gives CDR1 MGHRA, CDR2 YSYEKL. The ends were cut back, 1 base at V and 7 bases at J, with 8 bases in the middle. The CDR3 sequence: CASSQGAGEQYF. The CDR3 DNA is TGCGCCAGCAGCCAAGGAGCGGGTGAGCAGTACTTC.

The CDR3 reads CASSGQGDTYEQYF. Here the CDR3 DNA reads TGTGCCAGCAGCGGACAGGGGGACACCTACGAGCAGTACTTC. The chain combines TRBV2 with TRBJ2-7; 10 bases match TRBD1. The germline V gene has CDR1 SNHLY and CDR2 FYNNEI. This CDR3 is 14 amino acids long. Germline trimming cut 6 bases from V and 2 bases from J; bases unmatched to any gene: 4.

This clone was seen only a few times. The chain has TRBV7-3 and TRBJ2-3; D may be TRBD1 (6 bases). CDR1 and CDR2 from the germline V gene are SGHTA and FQGTGA. With 1 base removed from V and 6 bases from J, the gap between germline ends came to 11 bases. CDR3 size: 14 residues. Here the CDR3 DNA reads TGTGCCAGCAGCTTAAACGACAGGAGCGATACGCAGTATTTT. Amino acids: CASSLNDRSDTQYF.

This chain joins TRBV25-1 and TRBJ1-4; D unclear. CDR1 and CDR2 (germline): MGHDK, SYGVNS. The CDR3 is 15 amino acids. V lost 1 base and J 8 bases, leaving 14 bases between the germline ends. The DNA of the CDR3 is TGTGCCAGCAGTGAATCAACCGGGTTGAAGGAAAAACTGTTTTTT. Protein sequence: CASSESTGLKEKLFF.

This chain joins TRBV7-2 and TRBJ2-1; no clear D. Between the trimmed V and J ends, which lost 4 bases and 5 bases, there was a span of 12 bases. The CDR3 runs 14 residues. CDR1 is SGHTA, CDR2 FQGNSA, per germline. CDR3 sequence (DNA): TGTGCCAGCAGCTCTCGGGTACAAAACAATGAGCAGTTCTTC. Translated, it gives CASSSRVQNNEQFF.